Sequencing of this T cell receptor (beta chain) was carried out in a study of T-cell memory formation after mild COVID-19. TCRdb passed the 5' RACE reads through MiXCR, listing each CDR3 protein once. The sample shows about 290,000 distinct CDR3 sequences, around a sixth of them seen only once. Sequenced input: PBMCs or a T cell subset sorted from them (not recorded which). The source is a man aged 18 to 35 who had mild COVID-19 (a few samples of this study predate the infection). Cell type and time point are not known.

Here the CDR3 DNA reads TGCGCCAGCAGCCATAGTACCTACGAGCAGTACTTC. It is translated as CASSHSTYEQYF. V usage is TRBV4-1 and J usage is TRBJ2-7; no reliable D call. The CDR3 extends over 12 amino acids. Germline V CDR1 and CDR2: MGHRA, YSYEKL. Trimming took 3 bases from V and 2 from J, leaving 5 bases between them.